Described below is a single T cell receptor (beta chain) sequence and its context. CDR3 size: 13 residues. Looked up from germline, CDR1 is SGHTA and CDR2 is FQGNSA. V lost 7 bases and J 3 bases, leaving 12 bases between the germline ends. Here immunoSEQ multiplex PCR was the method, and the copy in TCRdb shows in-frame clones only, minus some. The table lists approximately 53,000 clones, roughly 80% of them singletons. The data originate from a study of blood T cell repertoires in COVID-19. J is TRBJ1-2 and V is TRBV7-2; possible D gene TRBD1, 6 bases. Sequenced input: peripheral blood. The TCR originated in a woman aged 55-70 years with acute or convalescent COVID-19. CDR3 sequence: CASNPTGYYGYTF. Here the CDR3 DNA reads TGTGCCAGCAACCCGACAGGATACTATGGCTACACCTTC.